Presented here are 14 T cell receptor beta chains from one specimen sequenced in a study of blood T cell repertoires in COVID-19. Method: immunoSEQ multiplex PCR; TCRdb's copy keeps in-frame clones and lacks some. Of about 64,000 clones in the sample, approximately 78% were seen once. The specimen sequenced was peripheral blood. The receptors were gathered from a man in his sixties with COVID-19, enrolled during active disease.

This CDR3 reads CASRGLVGPTQYF. The CDR3 nucleotides read TGTGCCAGCAGAGGACTAGTGGGACCTACGCAGTATTTT. The chain has TRBV7-9 and TRBJ2-3, with TRBD2 matching over 7 bases. V lost 6 bases, J lost 8 bases, and 8 bases stayed unmatched. CDR1 is SEHNR and CDR2 is FQNEAQ in the germline V gene (reference sequence). The CDR3 is 13 amino acids.

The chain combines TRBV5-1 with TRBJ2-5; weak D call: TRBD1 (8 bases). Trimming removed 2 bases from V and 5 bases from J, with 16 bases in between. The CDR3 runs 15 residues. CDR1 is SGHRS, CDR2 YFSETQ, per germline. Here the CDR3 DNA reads TGCGCCAGCAGCTTCCAGGGGGCGCGGGAGGAGACCCAGTACTTC. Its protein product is CASSFQGAREETQYF.

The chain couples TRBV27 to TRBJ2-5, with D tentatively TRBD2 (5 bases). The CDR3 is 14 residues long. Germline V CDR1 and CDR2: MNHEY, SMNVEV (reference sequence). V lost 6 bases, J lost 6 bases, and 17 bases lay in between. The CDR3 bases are TGTGCCAGCAGGAAGACTAAGTGGGCGCAGACCCAGTACTTC. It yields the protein CASRKTKWAQTQYF.

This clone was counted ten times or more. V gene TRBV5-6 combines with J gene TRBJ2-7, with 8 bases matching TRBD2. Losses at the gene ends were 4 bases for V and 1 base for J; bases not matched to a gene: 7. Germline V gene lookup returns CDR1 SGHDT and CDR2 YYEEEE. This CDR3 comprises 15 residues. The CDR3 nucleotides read TGTGCCAGCAGCGCCTTGCAGCGGGGGTCCTACGAGCAGTACTTC. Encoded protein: CASSALQRGSYEQYF.

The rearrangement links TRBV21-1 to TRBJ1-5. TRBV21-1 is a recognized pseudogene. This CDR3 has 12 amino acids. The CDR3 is CASSNRVQPQHF. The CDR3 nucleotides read TGTGCCAGCAGCAACCGGGTTCAGCCCCAGCATTTT.

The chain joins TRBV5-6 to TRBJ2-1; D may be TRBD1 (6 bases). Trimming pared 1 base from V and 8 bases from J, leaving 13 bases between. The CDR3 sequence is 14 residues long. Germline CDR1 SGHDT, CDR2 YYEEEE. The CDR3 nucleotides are TGTGCCAGCAGCTTGTTTCAGGGGATCGATGAGCAGTTCTTC. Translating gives CASSLFQGIDEQFF.

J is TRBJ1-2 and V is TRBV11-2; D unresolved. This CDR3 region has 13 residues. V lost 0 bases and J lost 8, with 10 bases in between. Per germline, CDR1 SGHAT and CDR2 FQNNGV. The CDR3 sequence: CASSLDKLSGYTF. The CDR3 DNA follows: TGTGCCAGCAGCTTAGACAAGCTCTCCGGCTACACCTTC.

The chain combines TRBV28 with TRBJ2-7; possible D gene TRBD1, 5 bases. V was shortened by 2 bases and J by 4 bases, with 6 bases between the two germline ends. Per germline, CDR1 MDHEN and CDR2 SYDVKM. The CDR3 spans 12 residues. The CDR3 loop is CASSLQGYEQYF. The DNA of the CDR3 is TGTGCCAGCAGTTTACAGGGTTACGAGCAGTACTTC.

The CDR3 DNA reads TGTGCCAGCAGCTTAAGGGAGGCTGGGGCCAACGTCCTGACTTTC. As protein: CASSLREAGANVLTF. J is TRBJ2-6 and V is TRBV11-3, with a tentative D call TRBD2 (6 bases). The V end lost 2 bases, the J end lost 2 bases, and 7 bases lay between the germline ends. The CDR3 totals 15 residues. The V gene's germline CDR1 is SGHNT and CDR2 YENEEA. Full variable domain (outside the CDR3, taken from reference TRBV11-3 and TRBJ2-6): EAGVVQSPRYKIIEKKQPVAFWCNPISGHNTLYWYLQNLGQGPELLIRYENEEAVDDSQLPKDRFSAERLKGVDSTLKIQPAELGDSAVYLCASSLREAGANVLTFGAGSRLTVL.

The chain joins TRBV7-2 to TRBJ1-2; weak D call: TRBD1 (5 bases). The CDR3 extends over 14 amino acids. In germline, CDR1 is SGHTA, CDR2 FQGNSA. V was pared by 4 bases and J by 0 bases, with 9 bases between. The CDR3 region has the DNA TGTGCCAGCAGCTACAGACAGACTAACTATGGCTACACCTTC. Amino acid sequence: CASSYRQTNYGYTF.

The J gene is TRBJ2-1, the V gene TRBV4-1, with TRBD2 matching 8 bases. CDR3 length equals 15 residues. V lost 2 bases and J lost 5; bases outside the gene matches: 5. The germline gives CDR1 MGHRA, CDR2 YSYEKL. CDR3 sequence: CASSQRQTSDNEQFF. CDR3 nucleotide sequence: TGCGCCAGCAGCCAAAGGCAGACTAGCGACAATGAGCAGTTCTTC.

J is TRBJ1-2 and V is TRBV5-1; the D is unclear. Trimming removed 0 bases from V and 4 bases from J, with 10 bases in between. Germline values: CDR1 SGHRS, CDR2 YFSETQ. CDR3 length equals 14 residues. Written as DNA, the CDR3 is TGCGCCAGCAGCTTGGAAGAGCCTCGCTATGGCTACACCTTC. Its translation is CASSLEEPRYGYTF.

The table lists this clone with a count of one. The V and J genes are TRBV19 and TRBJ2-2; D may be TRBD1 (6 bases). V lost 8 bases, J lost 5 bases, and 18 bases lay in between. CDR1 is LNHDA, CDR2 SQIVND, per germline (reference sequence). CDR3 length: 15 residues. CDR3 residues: CASYPGTTVTGELFF. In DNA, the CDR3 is TGTGCCAGTTACCCCGGGACAACGGTAACCGGGGAGCTGTTTTTT. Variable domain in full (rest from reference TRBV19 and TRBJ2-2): DGGITQSPKYLFRKEGQNVTLSCEQNLNHDAMYWYRQDPGQGLRLIYYSQIVNDFQKGDIAEGYSVSREKKESFPLTVTSAQKNPTAFYLCASYPGTTVTGELFFGEGSRLTVL.

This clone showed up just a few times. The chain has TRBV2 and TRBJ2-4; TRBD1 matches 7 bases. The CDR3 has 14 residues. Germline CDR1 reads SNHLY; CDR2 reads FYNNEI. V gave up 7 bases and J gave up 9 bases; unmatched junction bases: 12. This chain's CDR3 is CASNQGQPRVIQYF. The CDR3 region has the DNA TGTGCCAGCAATCAGGGACAGCCCCGAGTCATTCAGTACTTC. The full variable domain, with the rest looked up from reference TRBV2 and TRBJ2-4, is EPEVTQTPSHQVTQMGQEVILRCVPISNHLYFYWYRQILGQKVEFLVSFYNNEISEKSEIFDDQFSVERPDGSNFTLKIRSTKLEDSAMYFCASNQGQPRVIQYFGAGTRLSVL.